One sample yielded the 15 T cell receptor beta chains listed below, sequenced in a study of CXCR3-negative and CXCR3-positive naive CD8 T cells. Through 5' RACE with UMI labels, the TRB cDNA libraries were prepared. For each CDR3 protein, TCRdb gives one entry from its re-call of the 5' RACE reads, without DNA. There are about 8,700 distinct CDR3 sequences in the sample, with approximately 2.1% held by the top ten. The sample consisted of naive CXCR3- CD8+ T cells from blood. Specified subset: CD45RO-CCR7+CD27+CD95- naive CD8+ T cells lacking CXCR3 (TNR3-). These receptors came from a human donor in good health. Some clones in this sample may be carry-over from other donors' samples.

The chain carries TRBV9 and TRBJ1-2. CDR1 and CDR2 (germline): SGDLS, YYNGEE. CDR3 length equals 14 residues. CDR3 region: CASSVASADYGYTF. Full variable domain (rest looked up from reference TRBV9 and TRBJ1-2): DSGVTQTPKHLITATGQRVTLRCSPRSGDLSVYWYQQSLDQGLQFLIQYYNGEERAKGNILERFSAQQFPDLHSELNLSSLELGDSALYFCASSVASADYGYTFGSGTRLTVV.

This rearrangement joins TRBV5-1 to TRBJ2-3. CDR3 length equals 14 residues. Germline CDR1 reads SGHRS; CDR2 reads YFSETQ. The chain's CDR3 is CASSLWGSTDTQYF.

The chain joins TRBV28 to TRBJ2-3. CDR1 MDHEN and CDR2 SYDVKM come from the germline V gene. The CDR3 has 14 residues. The CDR3 reads CASSLMSRTDTQYF.

The CDR3 reads CASSQEDRAPGELFF. V usage is TRBV4-2 and J usage is TRBJ2-2; lacking DNA, the TRBD1 call made by TCRdb goes unchecked. The CDR3 length is 15 residues. Germline CDR1 and CDR2: LGHNA and YNFKEQ.

By frequency, this clonotype registers medium-sized (0.01 to 0.1%). The chain employs TRBV7-9 and TRBJ1-1; the TCRdb call, TRBD1, lacks DNA for checking. Germline V gene data show CDR1 as SEHNR and CDR2 as FQNEAQ (reference sequence). The CDR3 loop spans 17 amino acids. The chain's CDR3 is CASRPRQGASGNTEAFF.

V gene TRBV3-1 combines with J gene TRBJ2-3; TCRdb reports TRBD2, a call that lacks DNA to check it against. CDR1 and CDR2 from the germline V gene are LGHDT and YNNKEL (reference sequence). The CDR3 loop spans 15 amino acids. The CDR3 spells CASSHFKAGTDTQYF.

This clonotype is labeled medium-sized (0.01 to 0.1%) based on frequency. The chain links TRBV5-1 to TRBJ1-2. The germline V gene has CDR1 SGHRS and CDR2 YFSETQ. The CDR3 contains 15 residues. The CDR3 sequence is CASSPTPSSNYGYTF.

CDR3 region: CASSGREILFNEQFF. V and J are TRBV6-1 and TRBJ2-1; with no DNA, the TCRdb D assignment of TRBD2 cannot be verified. Germline CDR1 MNHNS, CDR2 SASEGT. The CDR3 is made up of 15 amino acids.

Judged by frequency, this clonotype is medium-sized. This chain links TRBV7-9 with TRBJ2-5; lacking DNA, the TRBD1 call made by TCRdb goes unchecked. Germline V gene sequence: CDR1 SEHNR, CDR2 FQNEAQ (reference sequence). The CDR3 sequence is 11 residues long. Here the CDR3 reads CASSLSREEYF.

V gene TRBV5-4 combines with J gene TRBJ1-1; there is no DNA to check the TCRdb D call of TRBD1. CDR1 and CDR2 (germline): SGHNT, YYREEE (reference sequence). The CDR3 length is 15 residues. This CDR3 reads CASSFGTESNTEAFF.

This clonotype is deemed medium-sized by its frequency. This chain's CDR3 is CSAERGVEGNQPQHF. The chain joins TRBV20-1 to TRBJ1-5; the D call from TCRdb, TRBD1, cannot be confirmed without DNA. This CDR3 region has 15 residues. Looked up from germline, CDR1 is DFQATT and CDR2 is SNEGSKA (reference sequence).

The CDR3 region is CASIDGLVNEKLFF. The rearrangement links TRBV21-1 to TRBJ1-4. TRBV21-1 is an annotated pseudogene. CDR3 length equals 14 residues.

This clonotype is medium-sized by frequency. The gene calls are TRBV12-3 or TRBV12-4 and TRBJ1-6. This CDR3 contains 17 residues. CDR3 residues: CASSLEAASSYNSPLHF.

The genes are TRBV7-8 and TRBJ2-5; there is no DNA to check the TCRdb D call of TRBD2. The CDR3 has 11 residues. The V gene's germline CDR1 is SGHVS and CDR2 FQNEAQ. CDR3 in amino acids: CASHAGETQYF.

This sequence joins TRBV29-1 and TRBJ1-4; with no DNA, the TCRdb D assignment of TRBD1 cannot be verified. Germline lookup yields CDR1 SQVTM and CDR2 ANQGSEA. This CDR3 region has 13 residues. This CDR3 reads CSVQDREDEKLFF.